This T cell receptor (beta chain) came from a study of cytomegalovirus exposure and HLA in healthy donors. Findings of the study overall: Fewer N-insertions than the roughly 670-donor mean were reportedly shown by an Asian-associated ancestry cluster in a later analysis. Within a later analysis, the majority of CMV-associated TCR beta chains appeared HLA-restricted.

This cohort consisted of healthy bone marrow donors. Concerning this clone itself: Its target is not known.

The CDR3 is 16 amino acids. The trim removed 2 bases at V and 0 bases at J, leaving 5 bases unmatched. Germline V gene lookup returns CDR1 SNHLY and CDR2 FYNNEI. This PCR relied on a set of 60 Vbeta primers and 13 Jbeta primers. The protocol was immunoSEQ multiplex PCR, while the TCRdb copy is restricted to in-frame clones and leaves out a portion. This table lists 75,000 to 100,000 clones. The chain recombines TRBV2 with TRBJ2-5; 8 bases are shared with TRBD2. The source of this sequence is a woman aged 55-69 years in good health and CMV-seronegative. Sample: PBMCs. Here the CDR3 reads CASSERPAGDQETQYF. The CDR3 coding sequence is TGTGCCAGCAGTGAAAGGCCAGCGGGAGACCAAGAGACCCAGTACTTC. Filled out from reference TRBV2 and TRBJ2-5, the complete variable domain reads EPEVTQTPSHQVTQMGQEVILRCVPISNHLYFYWYRQILGQKVEFLVSFYNNEISEKSEIFDDQFSVERPDGSNFTLKIRSTKLEDSAMYFCASSERPAGDQETQYFGPGTRLLVL.